The TCR beta chain under discussion was sequenced for a study of regulatory T cells in long-lasting Graves disease. General observations from the study: Tissue studied was limited to peripheral blood, excluding thyroid tissue. Persistent patients shared more public clonotypes (roughly 2,500) than new patients (approximately 1,000).

This CDR3 region has 14 residues. Germline V gene sequence: CDR1 SQVTM, CDR2 ANQGSEA. Trimming cost V 5 bases and J 0 bases, with 10 bases left between them. The time point is: persistent/refractory GD, antithyroid drugs over 5 years with positive TRAb. The TCR library was prepared using RNA isolated from PBMCs. Patients hailed from an endocrinology department in Xi'an, China. According to the study, TCR beta libraries were built with iRepertoire HTBI primers and CDR3-region Arm-PCR. TCRdb reprocessed the multiplex PCR reads via MiXCR and lists one record per CDR3 protein. Found here are about 400,000 distinct CDR3 sequences, roughly 20% of them singletons; the top ten hold less than 25%. Of note for this clonotype: Its antigen remains unidentified.

The J gene is TRBJ1-4, the V gene TRBV29-1; D gene ambiguous. The source was peripheral blood mononuclear cells (PBMCs), collected when the disease was refractory, from a patient treated with antithyroid drugs. The receptor was isolated from a female donor with Graves disease. This chain's CDR3 is CSVFGRTTNEKLFF. CDR3 sequence (DNA): TGCAGCGTTTTCGGGAGAACAACTAATGAAAAACTGTTTTTT.